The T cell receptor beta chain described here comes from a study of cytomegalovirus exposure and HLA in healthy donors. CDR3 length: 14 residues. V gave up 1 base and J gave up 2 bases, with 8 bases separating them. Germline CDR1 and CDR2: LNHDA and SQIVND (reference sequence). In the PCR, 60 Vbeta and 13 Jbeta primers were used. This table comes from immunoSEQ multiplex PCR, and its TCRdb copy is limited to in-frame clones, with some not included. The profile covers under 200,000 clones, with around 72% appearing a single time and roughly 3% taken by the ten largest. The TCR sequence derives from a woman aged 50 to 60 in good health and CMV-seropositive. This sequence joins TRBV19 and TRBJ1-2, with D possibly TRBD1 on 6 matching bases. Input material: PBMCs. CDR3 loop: CASSIGQANYGYTF. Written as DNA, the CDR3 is TGTGCCAGTAGTATAGGACAGGCGAACTATGGCTACACCTTC.